This TCR beta chain stems from a study of cytomegalovirus exposure and HLA in healthy donors. The study, taken as a whole, reports: What a later analysis showed was that several of the most significant clusters appeared linked to common viral pathogens.

The CDR3 has 16 amino acids. Trimming cost V 0 bases and J 1 base, with 11 bases left between them. Germline V gene lookup returns CDR1 SGHKS and CDR2 YYEKEE (reference sequence). Note on this clone: The antigen is undetermined.

13 Jbeta primers and 60 Vbeta primers were used for the PCR. TCRdb keeps only in-frame clones here, not all; method: immunoSEQ multiplex PCR. The sample contains 150,000 to 200,000 clones, 70% of which appear only once. Material: PBMCs. V gene TRBV5-5 combines with J gene TRBJ1-5, with unresolved D. The clonotype originates from a young man in good health and CMV-seropositive. The CDR3 DNA is TGTGCCAGCAGCTTGGAACCTGTCAGGAGCAATCAGCCCCAGCATTTT. Residues: CASSLEPVRSNQPQHF.